This T cell receptor beta chain emerged from a study of regulatory T cells in long-lasting Graves disease. At the level of the study: Graves' patients (newly diagnosed) had been on antithyroid drugs under 3 months. Study outcomes and limitations: Lower TCR diversity was seen in persistent Graves' patients than in newly diagnosed ones. Persistent patients shared 2,741 public clonotypes among themselves. Newly diagnosed patients shared fewer, at roughly 970. Sample size was small, which may have lowered accuracy.

Time point noted: newly diagnosed GD, antithyroid drugs for less than 3 months. Following extraction of RNA from PBMCs, that RNA was used to make the TCR library. CDR1 SEHNR and CDR2 FQNEAQ come from the germline V gene (reference sequence). CDR3 length: 16 residues. Combining iRepertoire HTBI primers with Arm-PCR of CDR3 regions, the authors built TCR beta libraries. TCRdb re-derived calls from the multiplex PCR reads in MiXCR, one entry per CDR3 protein. The sample includes around 250,000 distinct CDR3 sequences, 20% to 25% of them seen just once. As for this clonotype: Its antigen is not identified. Given a far larger clone just one base away, this is likely a sequencing read error.

The source is a female donor with Graves disease. This specimen was peripheral blood mononuclear cells (PBMCs), taken at new diagnosis, from a patient treated with antithyroid drugs. V is TRBV7-9 and J is TRBJ1-5; D unclear. The CDR3 protein is CASSLGVGGSNRPQHF. The CDR3 nucleotides are TGTGCCAGCAGCTTAGGAGTTGGAGGGTCAAATCGGCCCCAGCATTTT.